The clone carrying this TCR beta chain showed up many times. These data originate in a study of T cells in Graves' hyperthyroidism and ophthalmopathy. The investigators amplified TCR beta CDR3 regions from RNA transcripts. An initial round of RT-PCR targeting the TCR CDR3 relied on the HTBI primer set. TCRdb redid the calling of the multiplex PCR reads with MiXCR, one entry per CDR3 protein. The top ten clones hold about 11% of a sample with about 520,000 distinct CDR3 sequences, about 24% of them seen once. The source is a woman in her twenties or thirties with Graves' ophthalmopathy. Sequenced input: blood.

CDR3 loop: CASSLNVRDSPLHF. The DNA for the CDR3 is TGTGCCAGCAGCTTAAACGTCAGGGATTCACCCCTCCACTTT. The chain combines TRBV7-8 with TRBJ1-6; tentative D call: TRBD1 (5 bases). Deletions cut 2 bases from V and 8 bases from J, with 10 bases between. This CDR3 comprises 14 residues. The germline V gene encodes CDR1 SGHVS and CDR2 FQNEAQ.